Here is one TCR beta chain with its context. What it binds is unknown. This sample was included in a study of shared clonotypes between healthy human individuals. Over several immunoSEQ plates, each subset's genomic DNA was distributed in even portions. Authors' analysis steps: ImmunoSEQ yielded junction-only sequences lacking quality scores, so filtering differed. Profiling relied on immunoSEQ multiplex PCR, and the TCRdb table lists in-frame clones only, not all of them. The V and J calls and the clone size are those of that table, but D and trimming were determined from the DNA. Here the sample spans some 490,000 clones, roughly 80% being singletons. Germline CDR1 is MNHNS and CDR2 is SASEGT. This CDR3 spans 14 amino acids. Deletions cut 6 bases from V and 4 bases from J, with 13 bases between. General study results and limits: There were few donors, and this limited the genetic and exposure-history diversity represented. Clonotype sharing among donors, it was expected, would be affected by sequencing depth.

The TCR sequence derives from a woman aged 40 to 50 in good health. Some clones in this sample may be carry-over from other donors' samples. Specimen: PBMCs. The chain uses TRBV6-1 and TRBJ2-1; possibly TRBD1 for D (5 bases). This CDR3 is CASSRDSAYNEQFF. CDR3 nucleotides: TGTGCCAGCAGCCGCGACAGCGCTTACAATGAGCAGTTCTTC.